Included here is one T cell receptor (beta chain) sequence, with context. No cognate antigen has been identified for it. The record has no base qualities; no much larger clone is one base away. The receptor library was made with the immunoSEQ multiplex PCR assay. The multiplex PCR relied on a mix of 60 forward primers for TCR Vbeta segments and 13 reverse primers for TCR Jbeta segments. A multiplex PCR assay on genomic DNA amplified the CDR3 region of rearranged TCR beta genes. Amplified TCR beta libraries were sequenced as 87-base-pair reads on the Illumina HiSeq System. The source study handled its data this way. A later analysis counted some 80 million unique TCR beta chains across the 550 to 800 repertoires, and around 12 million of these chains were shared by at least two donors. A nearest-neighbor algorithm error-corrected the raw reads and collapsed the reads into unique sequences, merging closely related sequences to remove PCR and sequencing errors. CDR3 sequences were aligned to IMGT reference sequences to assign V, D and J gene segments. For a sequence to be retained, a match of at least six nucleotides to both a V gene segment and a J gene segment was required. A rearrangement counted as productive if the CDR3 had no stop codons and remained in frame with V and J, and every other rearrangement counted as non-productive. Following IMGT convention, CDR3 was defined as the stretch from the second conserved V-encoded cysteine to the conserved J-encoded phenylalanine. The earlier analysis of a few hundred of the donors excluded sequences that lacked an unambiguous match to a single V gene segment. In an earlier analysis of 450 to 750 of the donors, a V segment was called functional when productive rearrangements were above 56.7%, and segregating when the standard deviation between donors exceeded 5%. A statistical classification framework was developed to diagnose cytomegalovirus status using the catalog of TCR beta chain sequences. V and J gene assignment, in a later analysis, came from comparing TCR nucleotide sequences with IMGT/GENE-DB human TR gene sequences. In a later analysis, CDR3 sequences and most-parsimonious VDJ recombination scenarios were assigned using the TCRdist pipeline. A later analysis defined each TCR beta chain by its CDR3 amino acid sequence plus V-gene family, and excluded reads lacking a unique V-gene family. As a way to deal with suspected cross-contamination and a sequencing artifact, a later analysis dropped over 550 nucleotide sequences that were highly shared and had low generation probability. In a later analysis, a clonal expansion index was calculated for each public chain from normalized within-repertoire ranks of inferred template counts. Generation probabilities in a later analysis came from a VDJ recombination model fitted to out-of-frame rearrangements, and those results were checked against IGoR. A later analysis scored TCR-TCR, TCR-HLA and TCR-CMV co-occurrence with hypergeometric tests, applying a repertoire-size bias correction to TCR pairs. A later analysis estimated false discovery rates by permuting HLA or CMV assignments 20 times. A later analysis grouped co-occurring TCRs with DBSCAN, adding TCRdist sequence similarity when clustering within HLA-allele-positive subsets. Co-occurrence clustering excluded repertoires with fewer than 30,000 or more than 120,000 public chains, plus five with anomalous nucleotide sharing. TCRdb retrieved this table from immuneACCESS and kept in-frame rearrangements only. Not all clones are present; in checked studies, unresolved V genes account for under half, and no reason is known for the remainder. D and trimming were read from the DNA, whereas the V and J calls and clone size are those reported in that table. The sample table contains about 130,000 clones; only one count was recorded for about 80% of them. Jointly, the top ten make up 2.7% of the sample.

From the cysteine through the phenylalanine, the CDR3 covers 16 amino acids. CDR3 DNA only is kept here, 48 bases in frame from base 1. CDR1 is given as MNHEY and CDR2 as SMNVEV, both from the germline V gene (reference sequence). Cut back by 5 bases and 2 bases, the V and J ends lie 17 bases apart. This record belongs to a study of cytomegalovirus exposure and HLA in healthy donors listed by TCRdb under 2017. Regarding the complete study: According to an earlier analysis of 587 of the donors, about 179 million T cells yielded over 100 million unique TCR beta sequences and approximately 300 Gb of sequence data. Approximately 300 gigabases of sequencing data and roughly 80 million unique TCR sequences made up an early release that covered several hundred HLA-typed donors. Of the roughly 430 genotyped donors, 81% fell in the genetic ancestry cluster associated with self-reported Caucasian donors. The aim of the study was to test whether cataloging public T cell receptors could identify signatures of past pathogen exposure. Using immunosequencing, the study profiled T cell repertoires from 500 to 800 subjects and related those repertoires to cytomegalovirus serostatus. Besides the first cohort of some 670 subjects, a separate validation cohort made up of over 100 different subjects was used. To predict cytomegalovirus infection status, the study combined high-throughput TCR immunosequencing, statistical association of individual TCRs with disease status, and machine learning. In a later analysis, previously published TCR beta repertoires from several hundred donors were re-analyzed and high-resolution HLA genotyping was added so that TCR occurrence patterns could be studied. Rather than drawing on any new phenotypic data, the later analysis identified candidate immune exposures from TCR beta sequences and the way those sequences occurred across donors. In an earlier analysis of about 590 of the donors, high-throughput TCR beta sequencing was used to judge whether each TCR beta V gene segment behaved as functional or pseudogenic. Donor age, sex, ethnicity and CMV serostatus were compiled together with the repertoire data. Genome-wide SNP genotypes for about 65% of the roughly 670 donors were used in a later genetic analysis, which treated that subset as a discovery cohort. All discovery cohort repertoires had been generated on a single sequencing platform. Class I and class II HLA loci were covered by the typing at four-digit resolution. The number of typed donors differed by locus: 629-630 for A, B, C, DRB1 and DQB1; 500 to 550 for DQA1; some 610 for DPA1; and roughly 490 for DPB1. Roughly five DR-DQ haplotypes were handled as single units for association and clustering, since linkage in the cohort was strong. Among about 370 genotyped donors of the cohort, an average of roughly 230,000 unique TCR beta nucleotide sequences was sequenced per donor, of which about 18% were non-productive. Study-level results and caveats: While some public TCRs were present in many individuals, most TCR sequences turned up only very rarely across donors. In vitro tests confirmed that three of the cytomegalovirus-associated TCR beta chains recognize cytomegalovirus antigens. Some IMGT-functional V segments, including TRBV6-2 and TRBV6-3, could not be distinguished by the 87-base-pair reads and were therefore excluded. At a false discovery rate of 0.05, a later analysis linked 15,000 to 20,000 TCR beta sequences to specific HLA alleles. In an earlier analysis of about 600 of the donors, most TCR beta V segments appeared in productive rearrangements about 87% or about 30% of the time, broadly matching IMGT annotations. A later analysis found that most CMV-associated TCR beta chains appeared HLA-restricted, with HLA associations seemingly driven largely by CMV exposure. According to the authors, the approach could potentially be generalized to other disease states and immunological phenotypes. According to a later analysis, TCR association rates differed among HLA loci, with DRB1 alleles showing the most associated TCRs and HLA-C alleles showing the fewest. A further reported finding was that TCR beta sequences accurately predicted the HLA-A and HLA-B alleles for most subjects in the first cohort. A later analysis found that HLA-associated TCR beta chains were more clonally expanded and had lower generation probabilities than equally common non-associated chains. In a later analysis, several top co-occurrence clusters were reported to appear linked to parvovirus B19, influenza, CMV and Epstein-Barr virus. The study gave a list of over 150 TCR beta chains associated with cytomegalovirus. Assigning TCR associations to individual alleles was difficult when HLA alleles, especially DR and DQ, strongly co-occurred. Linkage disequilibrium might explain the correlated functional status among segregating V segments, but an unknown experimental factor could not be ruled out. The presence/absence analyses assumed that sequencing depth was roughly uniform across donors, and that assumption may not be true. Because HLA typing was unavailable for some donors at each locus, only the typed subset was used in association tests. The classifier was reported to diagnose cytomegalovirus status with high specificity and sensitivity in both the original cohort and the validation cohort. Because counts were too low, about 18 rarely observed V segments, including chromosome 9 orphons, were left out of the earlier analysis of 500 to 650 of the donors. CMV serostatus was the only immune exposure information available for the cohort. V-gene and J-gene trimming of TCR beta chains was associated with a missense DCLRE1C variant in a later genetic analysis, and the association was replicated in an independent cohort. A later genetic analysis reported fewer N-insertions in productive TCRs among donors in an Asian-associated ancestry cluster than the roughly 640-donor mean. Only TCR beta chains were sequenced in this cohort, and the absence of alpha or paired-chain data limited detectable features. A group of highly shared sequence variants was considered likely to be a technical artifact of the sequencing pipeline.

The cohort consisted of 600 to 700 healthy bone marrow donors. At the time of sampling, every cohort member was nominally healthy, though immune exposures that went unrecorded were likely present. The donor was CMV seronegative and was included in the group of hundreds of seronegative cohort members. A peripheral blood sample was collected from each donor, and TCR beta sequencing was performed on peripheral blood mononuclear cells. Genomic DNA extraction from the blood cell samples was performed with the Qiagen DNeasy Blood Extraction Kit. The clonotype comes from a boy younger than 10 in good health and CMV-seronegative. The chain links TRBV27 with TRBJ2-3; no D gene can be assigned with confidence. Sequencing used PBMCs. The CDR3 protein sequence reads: CASSLRERPHTDTQYF. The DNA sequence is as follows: TGTGCCAGCAGTCTCAGAGAGCGCCCTCACACAGATACGCAGTATTTT.